The source of this T cell receptor (beta chain) is a study of cytomegalovirus exposure and HLA in healthy donors. Whole-study results and caveats: Later analysis identified around 15,000 TCR beta sequences associated with HLA alleles, using a false discovery rate threshold of 0.05. Several of the most significant clusters appeared linked to common viral pathogens, based on a later analysis.

CDR1 is MDHEN and CDR2 is SYDVKM in the germline V gene. The CDR3 is made up of 13 amino acids. Between the trimmed V and J ends, which lost 10 bases and 0 bases, there was a span of 12 bases. About this clone itself: What it recognizes is unknown.

This PCR relied on a set of 60 Vbeta primers and 13 Jbeta primers. Profiled with immunoSEQ multiplex PCR; TCRdb holds only in-frame clones, not every one. Here the sample spans 150,000 to 200,000 clones, about 82% being singletons. The V gene is TRBV28, the J gene TRBJ1-2; maybe TRBD1 (6 bases). The material sequenced was PBMCs. The source is a man between 18 and 29 years old in good health and CMV-seronegative. The DNA for the CDR3 is TGTGCCACGGGACGGGACACTAACTATGGCTACACCTTC. This encodes CATGRDTNYGYTF.